This entry lists 2 T cell receptor beta chains sequenced from one sample in a study of OX40 agonist ivuxolimab in advanced cancers. The protocol was immunoSEQ multiplex PCR, while the TCRdb copy is restricted to in-frame clones and leaves out a portion. The data show around 5,000 clones, around 70% seen once. Sequences were derived from CD4+ or CD8+ T cells sorted from blood, sampled in a trial of the OX40 agonist ivuxolimab. All receptors come from an adult with an advanced solid tumor such as melanoma, head and neck, liver or kidney cancer.

V gene TRBV4-3 combines with J gene TRBJ2-5; D is unclear. Germline V CDR1 and CDR2: LGHNA, YSLEER. V dropped 0 bases and J dropped 4 bases, with 6 bases sitting between them. The CDR3 consists of 13 residues. The CDR3 loop reads CASSQDLSETQYF. For the CDR3, the DNA is TGCGCCAGCAGCCAAGATCTGTCAGAGACCCAGTACTTC.

The CDR3 sequence is CASSGYTYNEQFF. The DNA of the CDR3 is TGTGCCAGCAGCGGCTATACCTACAATGAGCAGTTCTTC. The J gene is TRBJ2-1, the V gene TRBV2, with D uncertain. This CDR3 spans 13 amino acids. Trimming took off 6 bases at V and 2 bases at J, with 8 bases between the two ends. Germline V gene data show CDR1 as SNHLY and CDR2 as FYNNEI.